The rows below give T cell receptor beta chains drawn from one sample of a study of T cell responses to AZD1222 COVID-19 vaccine. TCRdb keeps only in-frame clones here, not all; method: immunoSEQ multiplex PCR. The data contain over 150,000 clones, around nine tenths of them singletons. Sample: peripheral blood, taken 28 days after the second AZD1222 dose. These receptors all stem from an adult who received the AZD1222 COVID-19 vaccine. CDR3s include the opening cysteine and the closing phenylalanine or tryptophan.

TRBJ1-1,TRBV29-1,CSVGGGLGPEAFF
TRBJ1-1,TRBV5-1,CASSPGGTGSEFEAFF
TRBJ2-7,TRBV19,CASSLRDLDEQYF
TRBJ1-1,TRBV30,CAWSSKNEAFF
TRBJ1-6,TRBV5-4,CASSLATENSPLHF
TRBJ1-5,TRBV4-1,CASSQSQEGQPQHF
TRBJ1-3,TRBV5-1,CASTAGSSGNTIYF
TRBJ1-2,TRBV5-8,CASSPVSFFGYTF
TRBJ1-2,TRBV19,CASSAGTGNYGYTF
TRBJ1-1,TRBV7-2,CASSLDFAPEAFF
TRBJ2-3,TRBV9,CASSVGFEDTQYF
TRBJ1-4,TRBV27,CASSPGAYRLRATNEKLFF
TRBJ2-7,TRBV13,CASSLGFRLRTEQYF
TRBJ2-7,TRBV14,CASSQEKGRSYEQYF
TRBJ1-6,TRBV25-1,CASRWDRDNSPLHF
TRBJ2-7,TRBV6-5,CASRVGTGRYEQYF
TRBJ2-3,TRBV4-3,CASSQAGALDTQYF